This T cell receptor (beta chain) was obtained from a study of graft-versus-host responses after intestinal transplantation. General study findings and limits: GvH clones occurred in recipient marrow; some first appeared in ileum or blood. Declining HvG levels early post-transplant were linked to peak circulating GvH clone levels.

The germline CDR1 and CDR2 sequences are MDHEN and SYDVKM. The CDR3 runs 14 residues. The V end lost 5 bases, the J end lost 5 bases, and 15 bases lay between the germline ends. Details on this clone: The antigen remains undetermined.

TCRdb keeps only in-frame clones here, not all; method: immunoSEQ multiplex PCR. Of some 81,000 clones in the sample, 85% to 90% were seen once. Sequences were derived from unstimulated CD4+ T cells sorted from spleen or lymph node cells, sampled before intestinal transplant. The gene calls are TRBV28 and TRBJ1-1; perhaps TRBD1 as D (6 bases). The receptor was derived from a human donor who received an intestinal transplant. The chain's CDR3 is CASSPGHLGTEAFF. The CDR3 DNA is TGTGCCAGCAGTCCGGGACACCTGGGGACTGAAGCTTTCTTT.